What follows is one T cell receptor (beta chain) and its context. Seattle patients were enrolled during active infection and followed longitudinally. The germline CDR1 and CDR2 sequences are SGDLS and YYNGEE. Trimming took off 4 bases at V and 6 bases at J, with 7 bases between the two ends. The CDR3 length is 12 residues. The sample comes from a study of blood T cell repertoires in COVID-19. Study-level background: The United States, Italy and Spain provided the acute and convalescent COVID-19 samples. Sample material is recorded as cDNA or gDNA derived from T cells, B-cell-depleted T cells, or PBMCs.

Produced via immunoSEQ multiplex PCR; TCRdb's table is partial and in-frame only. The profile covers over 250,000 clones, with 75% to 95% appearing a single time and under 3% taken by the ten largest. V and J are TRBV9 and TRBJ2-2, with D unclear. Material for sequencing was peripheral blood. This sequence was found in a person under 35 with COVID-19, enrolled during active disease. The CDR3: CASSLPPGELFF. The CDR3 DNA reads as TGTGCCAGCAGCCTTCCTCCCGGGGAGCTGTTTTTT.